The present entry profiles one T cell receptor (beta chain) with its context. This clonotype showed up just a few times. The clone's antigen remains unknown. Base qualities are not at hand, and no much larger clone is one base apart. Instrument on record: Illumina HiSeq 2500. Quantitative 5'-RACE with molecular barcodes was the method used to prepare the TCR beta libraries. For the original study's pipeline: Disease-linked TCR variants were identified with a new computational method built on a probabilistic model of VDJ rearrangement. The public sequencing data were trimmed at Q25 with fastp and processed into clonotypes with MiXCR by TCRdb, which kept only in-frame beta chains. Entries are consolidated by CDR3 protein sequence, retaining the most common genes and DNA. These V and J calls originate from TCRdb's pipeline instead of the authors' own analysis. The sample data list roughly 300,000 distinct CDR3 sequences, and roughly 8% of these were observed just once. The leading ten clones occupy roughly 15% of the sample.

These data originate in a study of CD8 T cells in ankylosing spondylitis (dated by TCRdb to about 2017). Notes on the research overall: The study profiled T cell receptor beta repertoires in healthy donors and ankylosing spondylitis patients to find disease-linked TCR variants. The full study cohort comprised about 25 ankylosing spondylitis patients and over 95 healthy donors. Peripheral blood was sampled, and synovial fluid was also collected from ankylosing spondylitis patients.

Broad study findings and their caveats: The disease-linked clones showed a CD8+ phenotype and occurred at relatively low frequencies in peripheral blood. Some TCR beta motif variants had previously been reported in synovial fluid and blood of reactive arthritis patients, which suggested common disease-initiation mechanisms. According to the report, matched synovial fluid samples from ankylosing spondylitis patients were significantly enriched for the disease-linked clones. A TCR beta motif made up of roughly eight highly homologous amino acid variants appeared to be characteristic of blood from ankylosing spondylitis patients.

CDR1 is given as SQVTM and CDR2 as ANQGSEA, both from the germline V gene. From its cysteine to its phenylalanine, the CDR3 spans 14 amino acids. Only the CDR3 region is kept as DNA, spanning 42 bases read in frame from base 1. V loses 6 bases, J loses 3 bases, and the germline ends lie 17 bases apart. Source material: blood, either unsorted or a sorted T cell fraction (not recorded which). The chain joins TRBV29-1 to TRBJ1-1; possibly the D gene is TRBD1, per 5 matching bases. This sequence originates from a male donor with ankylosing spondylitis. Read as DNA, the sequence is TGCAGCGTAACAAATGTATTGGGGGACACTGAAGCTTTCTTT. Translated, this is CSVTNVLGDTEAFF.